This T cell receptor beta chain was recorded in a study of molecular identifiers for immune sequencing clone quantification. Study conclusions and caveats: Clones that exceeded 20 RNA copies held over 99% of effector molecules, yet under 1% in naive cells. Clone sizes that are highly expanded could be underestimated when identical TCR molecules share a barcode. Reportedly, one cell's Jurkat TCR RNA was detected within 1,200,000 naive CD8 cells.

This clonotype has a count of ten or more. As yet, its antigen is unknown. It was with previously described methods and listed TCR primers that bulk TCR libraries were made. Using its own MiXCR run on the PCR reads, TCRdb lists one record per CDR3 protein. The repertoire holds approximately 670,000 distinct CDR3 sequences, with approximately 20% as singletons. Sequencing was performed on naive CD8+ T cells from blood, with Jurkat cell RNA spiked in. Noted subset: FACS-sorted CD8+CD4-CCR7+CD45RA+ naive T cells. The TCR was taken from a human donor in good health. Some libraries in this study had Jurkat cell RNA spiked in.

The CDR3 here is CASSFASSTDTQYF. The CDR3 nucleotides are TGTGCCAGCAGTTTCGCCTCTAGCACAGATACGCAGTATTTT. V usage is TRBV12-3 or TRBV12-4 and J usage is TRBJ2-3; D unresolved. CDR3 size: 14 residues. With 3 bases removed from V and 0 bases from J, the gap between germline ends came to 7 bases.